A single sample is the source of the 21 T cell receptor beta chains below, sequenced in a study of blood T cell repertoires in COVID-19. The protocol was immunoSEQ multiplex PCR, while the TCRdb copy is restricted to in-frame clones and leaves out a portion. The sample has roughly 90,000 clones; around four fifths are singletons. Sequencing was done on a sample of peripheral blood. Receptors originate from a woman aged 70-85 years with acute or convalescent COVID-19.

The chain joins TRBV2 to TRBJ2-2; D gene ambiguous. The V gene lost 5 bases and the J gene lost 3 bases, with 7 bases spanning the gap. Looked up from germline, CDR1 is SNHLY and CDR2 is FYNNEI. There are 13 residues in the CDR3. The CDR3 is CASSRRDTGELFF. DNA of the CDR3: TGTGCCAGCAGTCGACGGGACACCGGGGAGCTGTTTTTT.

The rearrangement uses TRBV15 and TRBJ1-1; no clear D gene. V dropped 0 bases and J dropped 7 bases, with 15 bases sitting between them. The V gene's germline CDR1 is LNHNV and CDR2 YYDKDF (reference sequence). The CDR3 covers 15 residues. The CDR3 nucleotides are TGTGCCACCAGCAGAGATCGGGCGGGGAACCTTGAAGCTTTCTTT. It specifies CATSRDRAGNLEAFF.

The gene calls are TRBV21-1 and TRBJ1-5; the D call TRBD1 from the table was never checked on the DNA. TRBV21-1 is assigned pseudogene status. The CDR3 is 23 amino acids. The CDR3 region has the DNA TGTGCCAGCAGCAAAGTTCTCTGTGGGGACAGGGATCGTCAGGGTTTGAGCAATCAGCCCCAGCATTTT. Protein: CASSKVLCGDRDRQGLSNQPQHF.

By sample share, this clone is medium-sized. Other DNA sequences in this specimen translate into the identical CDR3. The chain carries TRBV29-1 and TRBJ1-1; D gene unclear. Germline V gives CDR1 SQVTM, CDR2 ANQGSEA. CDR3 length: 11 amino acids. Trimming stripped 2 bases from V and 8 bases from J, with 9 bases between. The CDR3 bases are TGCAGCGTTGAATGGACTTTCGAAGCTTTCTTT. It codes for CSVEWTFEAFF. Looking up the rest from reference TRBV29-1 and TRBJ1-1 gives the full variable domain: SAVISQKPSRDICQRGTSLTIQCQVDSQVTMMFWYRQQPGQSLTLIATANQGSEATYESGFVIDKFPISRPNLTFSTLTVSNMSPEDSSIYLCSVEWTFEAFFGQGTRLTVV.

This chain connects TRBV29-1 to TRBJ1-2, with D possibly being TRBD1 (5 bases). The CDR3 is made up of 12 amino acids. The ends were cut back, 6 bases at V and 8 bases at J, with 16 bases in the middle. Germline CDR1 reads SQVTM; CDR2 reads ANQGSEA. Here the CDR3 reads CSVHGGAGGYTF. DNA for the CDR3: TGCAGCGTGCACGGGGGAGCCGGGGGCTACACCTTC.

This chain links TRBV10-3 with TRBJ2-7; 9 nucleotides match TRBD1. J lost 0 bases, V lost 4 bases, and 4 bases had no gene match. The V gene's germline CDR1 is ENHRY and CDR2 SYGVKD. This CDR3 region has 15 residues. The CDR3 DNA sequence: TGTGCCATCAGTGGACCGGGACAGGGCTCCTACGAGCAGTACTTC. Residues: CAISGPGQGSYEQYF.

The rearrangement uses TRBV15 and TRBJ1-6, with D unresolved. The CDR3 runs 13 residues. From germline, CDR1 is LNHNV and CDR2 YYDKDF (reference sequence). Between the trimmed V and J ends, which lost 5 bases and 7 bases, there was a span of 9 bases. CDR3 loop: CATSGIGNSPLHF. For the CDR3, the DNA is TGTGCCACCAGCGGCATCGGGAATTCACCCCTCCACTTT.

This clone was detected a few times. The rearrangement links TRBV29-1 to TRBJ1-1, with 8 nucleotides matching TRBD1. This CDR3 spans 15 amino acids. Germline assignment: CDR1 SQVTM and CDR2 ANQGSEA. V lost 0 bases to trimming and J lost 1 base; unmatched junction nucleotides: 4. CDR3: CSVEDTGQGNTEAFF. For the CDR3, the DNA is TGCAGCGTTGAAGATACCGGACAGGGGAACACTGAAGCTTTCTTT. The whole variable domain, remainder taken from reference TRBV29-1 and TRBJ1-1, is SAVISQKPSRDICQRGTSLTIQCQVDSQVTMMFWYRQQPGQSLTLIATANQGSEATYESGFVIDKFPISRPNLTFSTLTVSNMSPEDSSIYLCSVEDTGQGNTEAFFGQGTRLTVV.

This chain uses TRBV5-5 with TRBJ2-7; 9 bases fit TRBD1. Germline V lookup: CDR1 SGHKS, CDR2 YYEKEE (reference sequence). Trimming cost V 3 bases and J 2 bases; bases outside gene matches: 9. This CDR3 region has 16 residues. The CDR3 spells CASSSVAGTGTYEQYF. The CDR3 region has the DNA TGTGCCAGCAGCTCTGTTGCCGGGACAGGGACCTACGAGCAGTACTTC.

The chain links TRBV15 to TRBJ2-3; the D gene is possibly TRBD1 (5 bases). Trimming removed 2 bases from V and 1 base from J, with 13 bases in between. This CDR3 region has 16 residues. Germline V lookup: CDR1 LNHNV, CDR2 YYDKDF (reference sequence). CDR3 amino acids: CATSRTWGYGTDTQYF. CDR3 coding DNA: TGTGCCACCAGCAGAACGTGGGGCTACGGCACAGATACGCAGTATTTT. The full variable domain, rest sourced from reference TRBV15 and TRBJ2-3, is DAMVIQNPRYQVTQFGKPVTLSCSQTLNHNVMYWYQQKSSQAPKLLFHYYDKDFNNEADTPDNFQSRRPNTSFCFLDIRSPGLGDTAMYLCATSRTWGYGTDTQYFGPGTRLTVL.

This chain connects TRBV5-1 to TRBJ1-2; D may be TRBD1 (6 bases). The CDR3 has 13 residues. The germline V gene encodes CDR1 SGHRS and CDR2 YFSETQ. Trimming shortened V by 4 bases and J by 8 bases, and 15 bases separated the two germline ends. The CDR3: CASSLGQREGYTF. The DNA of the CDR3 is TGCGCCAGCAGCCTAGGACAGCGGGAAGGCTACACCTTC.

The CDR3 region has the DNA TGTGCCAGCAGCTTTCAGGGCACCGATCAGCCCCAGCATTTT. Translated: CASSFQGTDQPQHF. The chain uses TRBV7-9 and TRBJ1-5; a weak D match, TRBD1 (5 bases). CDR1 and CDR2 (germline): SEHNR, FQNEAQ (reference sequence). The V end was cut by 3 bases, the J end by 5 bases, with 11 bases between. CDR3 size: 14 residues.

The CDR3 coding sequence is TGTGCCAGCAGCCAAGATGCGGTCACCGCTAACTATGGCTACACCTTC. Its translation is CASSQDAVTANYGYTF. The J gene is TRBJ1-2, the V gene TRBV4-2; D is ambiguous. Germline lookup yields CDR1 LGHNA and CDR2 YNFKEQ. The CDR3 has 16 amino acids. V shed 0 bases and J shed 0 bases, with 11 bases lying between them.

The chain combines TRBV29-1 with TRBJ1-1, with D uncertain. V was pared by 6 bases and J by 0 bases, with 11 bases between. The CDR3 contains 13 residues. Germline-derived CDR1 and CDR2 are SQVTM and ANQGSEA. DNA for the CDR3: TGCAGCGTCGCGGCGCGGCTGAACACTGAAGCTTTCTTT. Translated, it gives CSVAARLNTEAFF.

This clone was seen a handful of times. The chain combines TRBV2 with TRBJ1-2; D is ambiguous. V gave up 6 bases and J gave up 4 bases, with 9 bases separating them. Germline-derived CDR1 and CDR2 are SNHLY and FYNNEI. CDR3 size: 12 residues. The CDR3 DNA follows: TGTGCCAGCAGGGCACAGACCTATGGCTACACCTTC. Protein sequence: CASRAQTYGYTF.

The DNA of the CDR3 is TGCAGCGTTGCTTCTAGGGAGCGGGGCACTGAAGCTTTCTTT. Translating gives CSVASRERGTEAFF. The chain carries TRBV29-1 and TRBJ1-1; D is uncertain. The length of the CDR3 is 14 residues. CDR1 is SQVTM and CDR2 is ANQGSEA in the germline V gene. V lost 4 bases to trimming and J lost 4 bases, with 16 bases between them.

The V gene is TRBV19, the J gene TRBJ2-7; no clear D gene. Germline V gene lookup returns CDR1 LNHDA and CDR2 SQIVND (reference sequence). The CDR3 covers 14 residues. Deletions cut 3 bases from V and 2 bases from J, with 11 bases between. CDR3 nucleotides: TGTGCCAGTAGTATTGGATCAGGCCCCTACGAGCAGTACTTC. It translates to CASSIGSGPYEQYF.

This chain joins TRBV6-5 and TRBJ1-2, with TRBD1 identical over 10 bases. This CDR3 comprises 15 residues. V lost 5 bases and J lost 7; bases outside the gene matches: 10. Germline V gene sequence: CDR1 MNHEY, CDR2 SVGAGI. This CDR3 is CASSTGTGASTGYTF. The DNA of the CDR3 is TGTGCCAGCAGTACCGGGACAGGGGCGAGTACTGGCTACACCTTC.

The V call is TRBV4-2, the J call TRBJ2-2; 10 nucleotides line up with TRBD2. CDR3 size: 16 residues. Germline CDR1 and CDR2: LGHNA and YNFKEQ. V gave up 4 bases and J gave up 6 bases; unmatched junction bases: 8. The CDR3 protein is CASSPLGSGGAGELFF. CDR3 nucleotides: TGTGCCAGCAGCCCCTTGGGGAGCGGGGGGGCCGGGGAGCTGTTTTTT.

This sequence joins TRBV19 and TRBJ2-7, with TRBD2 identical over 9 bases. The V and J ends lost 5 bases and 1 base, in that order; junction bases with no gene match: 6. Germline-derived CDR1 and CDR2 are LNHDA and SQIVND (reference sequence). This CDR3 is built from 15 residues. The CDR3 here is CASSLSSGGSYEQYF. For the CDR3, the DNA is TGTGCCAGTAGTTTATCCAGCGGGGGGTCCTACGAGCAGTACTTC. Full variable domain (outside the CDR3, taken from reference TRBV19 and TRBJ2-7): DGGITQSPKYLFRKEGQNVTLSCEQNLNHDAMYWYRQDPGQGLRLIYYSQIVNDFQKGDIAEGYSVSREKKESFPLTVTSAQKNPTAFYLCASSLSSGGSYEQYFGPGTRLTVT.

This clone came up a few times. The V call is TRBV19, the J call TRBJ2-6; tentatively, D is TRBD1 (5 bases). V shed 6 bases and J shed 0 bases, with 12 bases lying between them. Looked up from germline, CDR1 is LNHDA and CDR2 is SQIVND (reference sequence). The CDR3 contains 16 residues. CDR3 loop: CASSSYRFSGANVLTF. CDR3 DNA sequence: TGTGCCAGTAGCTCATACAGGTTCTCTGGGGCCAACGTCCTGACTTTC.